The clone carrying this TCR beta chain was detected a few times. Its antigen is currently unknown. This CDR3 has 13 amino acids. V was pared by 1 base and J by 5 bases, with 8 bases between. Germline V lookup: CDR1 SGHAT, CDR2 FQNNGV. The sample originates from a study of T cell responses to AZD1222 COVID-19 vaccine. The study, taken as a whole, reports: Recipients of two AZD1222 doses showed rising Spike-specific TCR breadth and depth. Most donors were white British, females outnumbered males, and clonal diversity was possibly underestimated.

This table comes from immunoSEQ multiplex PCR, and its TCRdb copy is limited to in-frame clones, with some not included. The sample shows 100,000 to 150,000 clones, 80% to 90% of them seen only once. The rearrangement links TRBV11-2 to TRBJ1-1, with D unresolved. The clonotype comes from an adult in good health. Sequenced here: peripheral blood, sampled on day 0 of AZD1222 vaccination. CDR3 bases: TGTGCCAGCAGCTTAGGGTGGGAAACTGAAGCTTTCTTT. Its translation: CASSLGWETEAFF.